This T cell receptor (beta chain) was sequenced during a study of blood T cell repertoires in COVID-19. In the study overall: Acute and convalescent COVID-19 samples came from the United States, Italy and Spain.

The repertoire was sequenced with immunoSEQ multiplex PCR; TCRdb's copy has only in-frame clones and lacks some. Altogether over 50,000 clones are present, around 77% being singletons, with the ten largest covering 4.5% to 5%. V lost 5 bases, J lost 3 bases, and 14 bases lay in between. The germline V gene has CDR1 SEHNR and CDR2 FQNEAQ (reference sequence). The CDR3 covers 14 residues. The sample taken for sequencing was peripheral blood. This receptor was identified in a woman in her seventies with COVID-19, enrolled during active disease. J is TRBJ2-7 and V is TRBV7-9; D ambiguous. The CDR3 loop is CASSPEAVVYEQYF. The DNA for the CDR3 is TGTGCCAGCAGCCCCGAGGCCGTAGTCTACGAGCAGTACTTC.